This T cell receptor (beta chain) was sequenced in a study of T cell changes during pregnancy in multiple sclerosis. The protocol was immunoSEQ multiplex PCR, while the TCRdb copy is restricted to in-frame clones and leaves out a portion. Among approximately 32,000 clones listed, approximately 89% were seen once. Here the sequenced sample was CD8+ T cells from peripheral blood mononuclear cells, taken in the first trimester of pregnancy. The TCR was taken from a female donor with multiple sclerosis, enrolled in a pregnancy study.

The CDR3 DNA reads as TGCGCCAGCAGCTTGTTGGCTGCAACTAATGAAAAACTGTTTTTT. Amino acids: CASSLLAATNEKLFF. The chain recombines TRBV5-1 with TRBJ1-4, with D hard to call. CDR1 and CDR2 from the germline V gene are SGHRS and YFSETQ. The CDR3 runs 15 residues. V dropped 1 base and J dropped 0 bases, with 7 bases sitting between them.